What follows is one T cell receptor beta chain and its context. Its target is unknown. The data were obtained in a study of cytomegalovirus exposure and HLA in healthy donors. Study in general: In a later analysis, it was reported that the 110 or so validation repertoires had been produced on the same platform as the 670 or so repertoires belonging to the first cohort. General study findings and limits: A later analysis found first-cohort TCR clusters tended to co-occur in the 120 validation repertoires. It was about 150 TCR beta chains that were listed as cytomegalovirus-associated.

The ends lost 2 bases at V and 7 bases at J; junction bases unmatched: 1. The CDR3 is 12 residues long. Germline CDR1 MNHNY, CDR2 SVGAGI (reference sequence). Data came from immunoSEQ multiplex PCR; TCRdb stores just in-frame clones and leaves some out. The table shows 150,000 to 200,000 clones, with approximately 96% occurring only once. The receptor was isolated from a woman aged 18-29 years in good health and CMV-seronegative. This chain links TRBV6-6 with TRBJ1-1, with 7 nucleotides matching TRBD1. Sequencing was performed on PBMCs. The CDR3 DNA follows: TGTGCCAGCAGTTACCGGGACAGTGAAGCTTTCTTT. Translated: CASSYRDSEAFF.